What follows describes a single T cell receptor beta chain. This clonotype has only one observation. The specificity of this receptor is unknown. One junction end disagrees with the germline gene, perhaps due to a read error. This entry belongs to a study of tumor-infiltrating lymphocytes in primary liver carcinoma listed by TCRdb under 2017. Describing the broader study: Of the five patients, three men and two women aged 30 to 69 years, four had hepatocellular carcinoma and one had combined HCC and intrahepatic cholangiocarcinoma. Each sample produced roughly 3.5 to 8 million productive TCRbeta reads, and read depth showed no significant difference between tissue types. High reproducibility was observed for the technical replicate repertoires, with mean shared-clone rates approximately 0.92 and correlation coefficients above 0.95. A total of approximately 35 specimens from 5 patients underwent TCRbeta repertoire sequencing, comprising some 25 tumor regions, 5 adjacent noncancerous liver tissues and 5 peripheral blood samples. TCRbeta repertoire sequencing, expression microarrays and whole-exome sequencing were combined in the study across five regions of each liver tumor, with adjacent normal tissue and blood also included. Agilent mRNA microarray profiling was performed on the 25 tumor region samples to relate TCRbeta repertoire diversity to the local molecular phenotype. Tumors of the five patients were stage T1-T3 N0M0 with maximum diameters of about 4.2 to 10 cm.

What the study reported, not specific to this receptor: Repertoire overlap was higher between tumor regions (mean roughly 35%) than tumor-adjacent (17%) or tumor-blood (approximately 15%) pairs, consistent with antigen-driven expansion. Only roughly 7-24% of top clones appeared in all five regions of a tumor, which suggests that tumor-infiltrating T cells are spatially heterogeneous. A significantly larger repertoire fraction was made up by the top 250 clones in tumors than in blood (p = 0.039). The study included only four to six patients, and the authors note findings should be validated in a larger study. Since the samples were bulk and unsorted, there was no way to compare CD4+ and CD8+ T cell repertoires. Because sequencing covered only the TCR beta chain and unpaired alpha chains were not captured, true repertoire diversity is likely underestimated.

The germline V gene specifies LGHNA as CDR1 and YNFKEQ as CDR2. From cysteine to phenylalanine, the CDR3 is 17 amino acids long. Only the CDR3 DNA stays, 51 bases, in frame from base 1. A constant-region primer and ProtoScript II reverse transcriptase were used to reverse-transcribe TCRbeta-specific cDNA from about 500 ng total RNA. The TCRbeta libraries were prepared through three rounds of nested multiplex PCR following a slightly modified ARM-PCR procedure. Multiplex TRBV1-TRBV30 forward primers and a Cbeta reverse primer were used in the first two PCR rounds, each of which was run for 10 to 11 cycles. Sample barcodes and Illumina adapters were added in a final 25-cycle PCR using Deep VentR polymerase. Amplicons of 200-500 bp were gel-purified with a QIAquick gel extraction kit before sequencing. The TCRbeta amplicons were sequenced with 250-bp paired-end reads on an Illumina HiSeq 2500. In the original analysis: Quality trimming of reads was performed with Trimmomatic v0.33, and paired reads were merged with FLASH v1.2.11 so that full CDR3 sequences could be recovered. V, D and J germline segments were assigned to the rearranged TCRbeta sequences by MiGEC v1.2.1b. Clonotype statistics and Shannon-Wiener diversity indices were computed with VDJtools v1.0.0. To cut down on sampling bias, every analysis after diversity analysis relied on just the 250 most abundant clonotypes from each sample. TCRdb took the public reads, trimmed them with fastp at Q25, ran MiXCR for clone calling and kept in-frame beta chains. Rows are unified per CDR3 protein, each entry keeping the most common DNA and genes. These V and J calls derive from TCRdb rather than the authors' analysis. For this sample the table gives 150,000 to 200,000 distinct CDR3 sequences, of which around 81% were detected only once. Over 15% of the sample is held by the ten biggest clonotypes.

Without any cell sorting, total RNA and DNA were co-extracted from about 21-30 mg of bulk tissue using the AllPrep DNA/RNA mini kit. A handful of patients with histopathologically diagnosed primary liver carcinoma underwent surgical resection in China between 2015 and early 2016. Patients had chronic HBV infection and were treatment-naive at sampling. Five spatially separated regions were sampled per tumor: superior, inferior, left-lateral and right-lateral poles, plus the tumor centre. Histological examination found more than 85% viable tumor cells in every tumor sample. Fresh tumor and adjacent tissue pieces were bisected; one half was stored in RNAlater at -80°C, the other sent for histology.

Recombination connected TRBV4-2 to TRBJ2-6, with a weak D call of TRBD2 (6 bases match). The sample consisted of tumor tissue from primary liver carcinoma. This receptor was taken from a man in his forties or fifties with primary liver carcinoma and hepatitis B virus infection. The CDR3 is CASSQDGSGRGANILTF. The DNA sequence is as follows: TGTGCCAGCAGCCAAGATGGGTCAGGGCGCGGGGCCAACATCCTGACTTTC.